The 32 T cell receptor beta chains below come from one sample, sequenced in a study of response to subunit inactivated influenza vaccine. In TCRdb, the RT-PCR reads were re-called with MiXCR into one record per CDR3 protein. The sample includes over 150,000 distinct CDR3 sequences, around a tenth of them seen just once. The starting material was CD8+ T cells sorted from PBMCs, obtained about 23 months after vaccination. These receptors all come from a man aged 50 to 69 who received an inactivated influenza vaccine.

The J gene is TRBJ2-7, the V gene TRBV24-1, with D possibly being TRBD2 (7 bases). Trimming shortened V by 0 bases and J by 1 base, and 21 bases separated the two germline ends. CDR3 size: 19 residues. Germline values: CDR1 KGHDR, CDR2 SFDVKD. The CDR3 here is CATSDLQGGGPGTSYEQYF. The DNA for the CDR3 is TGTGCCACCAGTGATTTGCAAGGGGGAGGGCCAGGGACTTCCTACGAGCAGTACTTC.

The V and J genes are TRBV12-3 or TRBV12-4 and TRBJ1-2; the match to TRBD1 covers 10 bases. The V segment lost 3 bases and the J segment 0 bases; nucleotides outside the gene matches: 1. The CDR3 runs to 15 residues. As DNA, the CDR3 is TGTGCCAGCAGTTTGGGGACAGGGGCTAACTATGGCTACACCTTC. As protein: CASSLGTGANYGYTF.

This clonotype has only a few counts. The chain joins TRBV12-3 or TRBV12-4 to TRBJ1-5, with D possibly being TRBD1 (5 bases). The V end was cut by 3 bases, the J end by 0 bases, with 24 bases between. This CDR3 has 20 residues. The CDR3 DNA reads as TGTGCCAGCAGTTTGTATCGACCCGGTGACAGTGGAGATAGCAATCAGCCCCAGCATTTT. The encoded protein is CASSLYRPGDSGDSNQPQHF.

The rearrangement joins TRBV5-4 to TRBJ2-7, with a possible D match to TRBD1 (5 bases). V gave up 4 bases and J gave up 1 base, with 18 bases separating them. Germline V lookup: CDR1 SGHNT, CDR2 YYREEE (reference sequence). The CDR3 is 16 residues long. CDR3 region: CASSVVTGRSSYEQYF. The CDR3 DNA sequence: TGTGCCAGCAGCGTAGTCACAGGCAGGTCGTCCTACGAGCAGTACTTC.

The DNA for the CDR3 is TGTGCCAGCAAGGAGAACACTGAAGCTTTCTTT. Protein sequence: CASKENTEAFF. The rearrangement uses TRBV6-1 and TRBJ1-1; D gene ambiguous. The CDR3 length is 11 residues. The germline V gene encodes CDR1 MNHNS and CDR2 SASEGT. With 7 bases removed from V and 1 base from J, the gap between germline ends came to 4 bases.

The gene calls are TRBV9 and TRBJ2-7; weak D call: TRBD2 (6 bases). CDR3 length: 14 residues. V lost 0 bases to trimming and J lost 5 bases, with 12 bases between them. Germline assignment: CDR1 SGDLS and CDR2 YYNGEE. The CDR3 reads CASSVGGERDEQYF. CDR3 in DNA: TGTGCCAGCAGCGTAGGGGGCGAGCGGGACGAGCAGTACTTC.

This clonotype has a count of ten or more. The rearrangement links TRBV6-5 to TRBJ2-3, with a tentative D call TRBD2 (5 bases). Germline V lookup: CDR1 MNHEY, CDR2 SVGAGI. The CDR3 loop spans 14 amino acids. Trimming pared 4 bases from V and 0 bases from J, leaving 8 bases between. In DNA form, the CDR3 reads TGTGCCAGCAGTTCGGGGTATAGCACAGATACGCAGTATTTT. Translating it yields CASSSGYSTDTQYF.

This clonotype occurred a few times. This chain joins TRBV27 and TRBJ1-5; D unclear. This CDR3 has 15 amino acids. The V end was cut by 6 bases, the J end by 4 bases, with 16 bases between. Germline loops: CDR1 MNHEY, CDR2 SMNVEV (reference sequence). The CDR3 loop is CASSLGRIPNQPQHF. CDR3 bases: TGTGCCAGCAGCCTAGGACGGATACCTAATCAGCCCCAGCATTTT.

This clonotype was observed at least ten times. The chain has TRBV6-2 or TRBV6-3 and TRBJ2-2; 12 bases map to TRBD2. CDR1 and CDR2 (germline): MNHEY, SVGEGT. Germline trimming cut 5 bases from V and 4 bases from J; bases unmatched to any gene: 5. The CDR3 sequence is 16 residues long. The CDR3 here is CASSNGLAGITGELFF. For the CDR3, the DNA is TGTGCCAGCAGTAACGGACTAGCGGGAATCACCGGGGAGCTGTTTTTT.

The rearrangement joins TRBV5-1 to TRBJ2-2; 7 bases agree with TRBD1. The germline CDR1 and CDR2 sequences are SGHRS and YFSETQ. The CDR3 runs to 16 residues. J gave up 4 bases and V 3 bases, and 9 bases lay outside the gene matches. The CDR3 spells CASSWSVTGSTGELFF. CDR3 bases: TGCGCCAGCAGCTGGAGTGTGACAGGGTCCACCGGGGAGCTGTTTTTT.

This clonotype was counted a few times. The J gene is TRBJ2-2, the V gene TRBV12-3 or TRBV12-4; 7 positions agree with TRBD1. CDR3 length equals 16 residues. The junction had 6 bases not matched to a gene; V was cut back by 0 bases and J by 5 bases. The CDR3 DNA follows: TGTGCCAGCAGTTTAGCGCAGGGGGTGGGGACCGGGGAGCTGTTTTTT. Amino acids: CASSLAQGVGTGELFF.

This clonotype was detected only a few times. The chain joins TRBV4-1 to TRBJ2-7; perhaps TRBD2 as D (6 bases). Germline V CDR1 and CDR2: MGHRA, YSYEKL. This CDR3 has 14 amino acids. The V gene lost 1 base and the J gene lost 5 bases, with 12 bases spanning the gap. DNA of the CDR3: TGCGCCAGCAGCCAAGTCCTGGGAGGCCACGAGCAGTACTTC. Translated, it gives CASSQVLGGHEQYF.

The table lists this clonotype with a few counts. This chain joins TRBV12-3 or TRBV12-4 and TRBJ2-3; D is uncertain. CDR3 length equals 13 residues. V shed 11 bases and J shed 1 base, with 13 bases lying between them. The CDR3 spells CALRQTGTDTQYF. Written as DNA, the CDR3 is TGTGCCTTGAGGCAGACCGGCACAGATACGCAGTATTTT.

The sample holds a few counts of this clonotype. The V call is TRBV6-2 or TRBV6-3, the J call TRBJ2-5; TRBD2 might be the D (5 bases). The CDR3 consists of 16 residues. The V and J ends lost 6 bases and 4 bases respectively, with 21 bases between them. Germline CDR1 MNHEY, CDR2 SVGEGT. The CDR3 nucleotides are TGTGCCAGCAGCCCTGGTTTCGAGGGCTATTCAGAGACCCAGTACTTC. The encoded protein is CASSPGFEGYSETQYF.

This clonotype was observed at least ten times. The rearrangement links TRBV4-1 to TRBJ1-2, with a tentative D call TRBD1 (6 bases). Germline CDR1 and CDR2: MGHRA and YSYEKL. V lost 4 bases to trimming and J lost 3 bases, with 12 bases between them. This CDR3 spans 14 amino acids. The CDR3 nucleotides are TGCGCCAGCAGCCGGGGGGACACTGACTATGGCTACACCTTC. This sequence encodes CASSRGDTDYGYTF.

Written as DNA, the CDR3 is TGTGCCAGCAGTGGCCGACTAGCGCTATTATACAATGAGCAGTTCTTC. It specifies CASSGRLALLYNEQFF. V is TRBV2 and J is TRBJ2-1, with 8 bases lining up with TRBD2. V gave up 4 bases and J gave up 4 bases; unmatched junction bases: 9. The CDR3 has 16 residues. Germline CDR1 is SNHLY and CDR2 is FYNNEI.

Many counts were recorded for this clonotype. DNA for the CDR3: TGTGCCAGCAGCGTGGGCCTGACGCCCGGCGGGAGCTATGGCTACACCTTC. Its protein is CASSVGLTPGGSYGYTF. J is TRBJ1-2 and V is TRBV9; unclear D gene. Looked up from germline, CDR1 is SGDLS and CDR2 is YYNGEE. This CDR3 has 17 amino acids. V was cut by 2 bases and J by 4 bases, with 21 bases left in between.

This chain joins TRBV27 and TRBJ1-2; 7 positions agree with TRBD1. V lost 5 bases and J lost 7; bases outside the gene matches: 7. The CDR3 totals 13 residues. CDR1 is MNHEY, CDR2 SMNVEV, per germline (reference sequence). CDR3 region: CASSLNRGSGYTF. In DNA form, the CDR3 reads TGTGCCAGCAGTCTCAACAGGGGCAGTGGCTACACCTTC.

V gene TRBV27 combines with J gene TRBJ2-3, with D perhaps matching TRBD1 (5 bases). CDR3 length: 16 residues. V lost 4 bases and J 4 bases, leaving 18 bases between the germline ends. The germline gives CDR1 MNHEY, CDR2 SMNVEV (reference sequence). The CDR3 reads CASSSIRDLGPDTQYF. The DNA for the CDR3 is TGTGCCAGCAGTTCTATCAGGGATCTAGGCCCAGATACGCAGTATTTT.

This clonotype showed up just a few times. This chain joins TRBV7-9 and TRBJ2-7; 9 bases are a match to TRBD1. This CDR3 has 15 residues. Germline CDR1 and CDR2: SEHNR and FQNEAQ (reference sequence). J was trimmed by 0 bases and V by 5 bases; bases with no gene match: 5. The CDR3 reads CASSQWTGDSYEQYF. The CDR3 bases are TGTGCCAGCAGCCAGTGGACAGGGGACTCCTACGAGCAGTACTTC.

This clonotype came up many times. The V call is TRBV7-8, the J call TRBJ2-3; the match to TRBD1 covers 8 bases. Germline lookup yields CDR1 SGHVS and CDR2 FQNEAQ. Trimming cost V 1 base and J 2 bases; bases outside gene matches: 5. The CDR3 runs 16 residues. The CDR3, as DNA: TGTGCCAGCAGCTTAGTAAGCAGGGGGCCCACAGATACGCAGTATTTT. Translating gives CASSLVSRGPTDTQYF.

DNA for the CDR3: TGTGCCAGCAGCGTAAGTTGGGGGTACGAGCAGTACTTC. Encoded protein: CASSVSWGYEQYF. The chain combines TRBV9 with TRBJ2-7, with D perhaps given as TRBD1 or TRBD2 (5 bases each). V was shortened by 1 base and J by 4 bases, with 9 bases between the two germline ends. Per germline, CDR1 SGDLS and CDR2 YYNGEE. This CDR3 is built from 13 residues.

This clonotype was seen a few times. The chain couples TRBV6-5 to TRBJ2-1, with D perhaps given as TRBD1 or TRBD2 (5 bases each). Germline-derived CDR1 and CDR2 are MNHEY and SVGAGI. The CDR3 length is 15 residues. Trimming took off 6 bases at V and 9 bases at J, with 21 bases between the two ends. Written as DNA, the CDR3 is TGTGCCAGCAGCTACGGGAATCAGGGTTTCGGTGAGCAGTTCTTC. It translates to CASSYGNQGFGEQFF.

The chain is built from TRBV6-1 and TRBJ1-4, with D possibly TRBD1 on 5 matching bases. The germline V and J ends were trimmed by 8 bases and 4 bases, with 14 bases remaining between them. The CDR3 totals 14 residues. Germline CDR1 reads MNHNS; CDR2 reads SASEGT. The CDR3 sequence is CASHAGQRNEKLFF. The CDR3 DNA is TGTGCCAGCCACGCGGGGCAACGTAATGAAAAACTGTTTTTT.

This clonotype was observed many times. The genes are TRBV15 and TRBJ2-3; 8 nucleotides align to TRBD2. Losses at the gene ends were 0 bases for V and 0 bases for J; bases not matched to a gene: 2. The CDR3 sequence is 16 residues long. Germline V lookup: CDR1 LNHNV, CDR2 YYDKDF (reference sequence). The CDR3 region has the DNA TGTGCCACCAGCAGAGAAGTAGCGGGAAGCACAGATACGCAGTATTTT. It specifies CATSREVAGSTDTQYF.

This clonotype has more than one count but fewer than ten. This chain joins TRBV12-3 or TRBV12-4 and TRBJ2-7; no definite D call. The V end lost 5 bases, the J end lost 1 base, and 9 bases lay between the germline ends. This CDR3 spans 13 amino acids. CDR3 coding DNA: TGTGCCAGCAGTCCTGCTGCGTCCTACGAGCAGTACTTC. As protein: CASSPAASYEQYF.

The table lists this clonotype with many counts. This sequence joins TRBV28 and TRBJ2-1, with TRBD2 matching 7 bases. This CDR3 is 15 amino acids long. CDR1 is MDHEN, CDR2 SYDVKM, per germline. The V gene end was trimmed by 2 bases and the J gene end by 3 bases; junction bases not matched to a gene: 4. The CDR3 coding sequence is TGTGCCAGCAGTTTACAGCGGGAAGTCTACAATGAGCAGTTCTTC. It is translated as CASSLQREVYNEQFF.

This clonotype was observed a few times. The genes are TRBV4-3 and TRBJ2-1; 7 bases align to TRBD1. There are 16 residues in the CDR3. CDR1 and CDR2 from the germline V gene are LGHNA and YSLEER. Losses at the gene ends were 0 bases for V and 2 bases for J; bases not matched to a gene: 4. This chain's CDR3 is CASSQDRGRPYNEQFF. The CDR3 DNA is TGCGCCAGCAGCCAAGATAGGGGGCGCCCCTACAATGAGCAGTTCTTC.

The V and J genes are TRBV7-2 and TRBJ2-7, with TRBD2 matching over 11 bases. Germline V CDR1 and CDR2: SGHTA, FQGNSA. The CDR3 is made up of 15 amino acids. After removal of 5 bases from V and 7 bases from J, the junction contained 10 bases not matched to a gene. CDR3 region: CASSGPGTSGLEQYF. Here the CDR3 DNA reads TGTGCCAGCAGCGGTCCCGGGACTAGCGGACTGGAGCAGTACTTC.

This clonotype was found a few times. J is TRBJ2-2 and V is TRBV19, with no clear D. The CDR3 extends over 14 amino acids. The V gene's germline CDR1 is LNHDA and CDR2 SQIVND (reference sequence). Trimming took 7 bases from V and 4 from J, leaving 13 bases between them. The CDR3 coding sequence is TGTGCCAGTACCATGGTGGGCCCCACCGGGGAGCTGTTTTTT. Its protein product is CASTMVGPTGELFF.

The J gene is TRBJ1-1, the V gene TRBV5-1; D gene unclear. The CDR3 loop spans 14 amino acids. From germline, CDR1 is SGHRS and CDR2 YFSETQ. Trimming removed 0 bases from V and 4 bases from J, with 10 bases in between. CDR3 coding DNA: TGCGCCAGCAGCTTGGCGTGGGTTTCCACTGAAGCTTTCTTT. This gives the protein CASSLAWVSTEAFF.

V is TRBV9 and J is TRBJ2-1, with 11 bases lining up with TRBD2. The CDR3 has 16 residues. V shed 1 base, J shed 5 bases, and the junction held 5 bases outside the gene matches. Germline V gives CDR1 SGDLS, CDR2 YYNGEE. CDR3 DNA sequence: TGTGCCAGCAGCGTAAGTGGGACTAGCGGAAACAATGAGCAGTTCTTC. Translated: CASSVSGTSGNNEQFF.